These 22 T cell receptor beta chains originate from one sample sequenced in a study of cytomegalovirus exposure and HLA in healthy donors. The PCR made use of 60 Vbeta and 13 Jbeta primers. Sequencing used immunoSEQ multiplex PCR; TCRdb keeps in-frame clones, though not all of them. Of 150,000 to 200,000 clones in the sample, approximately 80% are singletons; the top ten hold 1.5% to 2%. The material sequenced was PBMCs. The receptors shown here come from a woman aged 25 to 39 in good health and CMV-seronegative.

This chain connects TRBV13 to TRBJ1-1; tentative D call: TRBD1 (6 bases). Between the trimmed V and J ends, which lost 5 bases and 1 base, there was a span of 8 bases. Germline CDR1 reads PRHDT; CDR2 reads FYEKMQ (reference sequence). This CDR3 is built from 13 residues. CDR3 protein: CASSLGQNTEAFF. The CDR3 DNA reads TGTGCCAGCAGCCTGGGACAGAACACTGAAGCTTTCTTT.

This clone has a handful of counts. The V and J genes are TRBV2 and TRBJ1-5; D gene ambiguous. This CDR3 comprises 14 residues. In germline, CDR1 is SNHLY, CDR2 FYNNEI. V shed 3 bases and J shed 2 bases, with 8 bases lying between them. The CDR3 DNA follows: TGTGCCAGCAGTGATTTCGGGGGCAATCAGCCCCAGCATTTT. As protein: CASSDFGGNQPQHF.

There are a few counts of this clone. DNA of the CDR3: TGTGCCAGCAGCCGTACAGGGTTTAGAGGGTATGGCTACACCTTC. This gives the protein CASSRTGFRGYGYTF. V and J are TRBV28 and TRBJ1-2; tentative D call: TRBD1 (6 bases). The germline V gene encodes CDR1 MDHEN and CDR2 SYDVKM. The CDR3 contains 15 residues. V lost 6 bases and J lost 5, with 19 bases in between.

This rearrangement joins TRBV9 to TRBJ1-3; D call uncertain. This CDR3 comprises 18 residues. With 0 bases removed from V and 0 bases from J, the gap between germline ends came to 16 bases. The germline V gene encodes CDR1 SGDLS and CDR2 YYNGEE. CDR3 sequence reads: CASSVAGLGAASGNTIYF. In DNA form, the CDR3 reads TGTGCCAGCAGCGTAGCTGGACTGGGCGCAGCCTCTGGAAACACCATATATTTT.

This chain connects TRBV27 to TRBJ1-4, with D uncertain. Looked up from germline, CDR1 is MNHEY and CDR2 is SMNVEV (reference sequence). Trimming removed 5 bases from V and 5 bases from J, with 15 bases in between. The CDR3 consists of 15 residues. CDR3 sequence reads: CASSPLGEMNEKLFF. CDR3 coding DNA: TGTGCCAGCAGTCCCCTCGGGGAAATGAATGAAAAACTGTTTTTT.

The CDR3, as DNA: TGTGCCAGCAGACCGATGGGTAGCGGGGAGTACAATGAGCAGTTCTTC. It is translated as CASRPMGSGEYNEQFF. The chain uses TRBV7-9 and TRBJ2-1, with TRBD2 matching over 8 bases. The CDR3 sequence is 16 residues long. Trimming at V came to 6 bases and at J to 4 bases, leaving 11 bases not matched to a gene. The germline V gene has CDR1 SEHNR and CDR2 FQNEAQ (reference sequence).

The V call is TRBV27, the J call TRBJ1-5, with 9 bases fitting TRBD1. CDR3 length: 15 residues. The trim removed 5 bases at V and 3 bases at J, leaving 5 bases unmatched. Per the germline V gene, CDR1 is MNHEY and CDR2 is SMNVEV (reference sequence). The CDR3: CASSVDRGDNQPQHF. The CDR3 nucleotides read TGTGCCAGCAGTGTTGACAGGGGGGACAATCAGCCCCAGCATTTT.

The chain recombines TRBV11-2 with TRBJ2-3; 14 positions match TRBD2. Germline assignment: CDR1 SGHAT and CDR2 FQNNGV. Unmatched junction bases numbered 9, after V lost 5 bases and J lost 5 bases. This CDR3 contains 17 residues. DNA of the CDR3: TGTGCCAGCAGCGTTAGACTAGCGGGGGGGCCGAGAGATACGCAGTATTTT. This gives the protein CASSVRLAGGPRDTQYF.

The chain has TRBV7-8 and TRBJ2-3; maybe TRBD1 (6 bases). From germline, CDR1 is SGHVS and CDR2 FQNEAQ. The length of the CDR3 is 16 residues. The ends were cut back, 1 base at V and 2 bases at J, with 13 bases in the middle. CDR3 nucleotide sequence: TGTGCCAGCAGCTTAGGGTACGGGACACTCACAGATACGCAGTATTTT. It codes for CASSLGYGTLTDTQYF.

This clone was detected only a few times. This sequence joins TRBV7-8 and TRBJ1-6; tentatively, D is TRBD1 (5 bases). The CDR3 runs to 15 residues. V was trimmed by 2 bases and J by 10 bases, leaving 15 bases between them. CDR1 and CDR2 (germline): SGHVS, FQNEAQ. The CDR3 region has the DNA TGTGCCAGCAGCTTAATGGCAGGGCGTGGGTCACCCCTCCACTTT. It encodes CASSLMAGRGSPLHF.

This rearrangement joins TRBV5-1 to TRBJ2-1; D possibly corresponds to TRBD2 (7 bases). This CDR3 has 14 amino acids. CDR1 and CDR2 (germline): SGHRS, YFSETQ. V gave up 4 bases and J gave up 6 bases, with 14 bases separating them. DNA of the CDR3: TGCGCCAGCAGCGTAGGGGGGGCAAGCAATGAGCAGTTCTTC. It is translated as CASSVGGASNEQFF.

The chain joins TRBV19 to TRBJ2-3; D uncertain. There are 13 residues in the CDR3. The V gene lost 4 bases and the J gene lost 1 base, with 6 bases spanning the gap. CDR1 is LNHDA and CDR2 is SQIVND in the germline V gene (reference sequence). The CDR3 DNA reads as TGTGCCAGTAGTAGCGGAGGCACAGATACGCAGTATTTT. The encoded protein is CASSSGGTDTQYF. The variable domain in full, with the rest retrieved from reference TRBV19 and TRBJ2-3, is DGGITQSPKYLFRKEGQNVTLSCEQNLNHDAMYWYRQDPGQGLRLIYYSQIVNDFQKGDIAEGYSVSREKKESFPLTVTSAQKNPTAFYLCASSSGGTDTQYFGPGTRLTVL.

This clone has more than one count but fewer than ten. V and J are TRBV29-1 and TRBJ2-3; D possibly corresponds to TRBD1 (6 bases). Germline CDR1 and CDR2: SQVTM and ANQGSEA. Between the trimmed V and J ends, which lost 4 bases and 2 bases, there was a span of 13 bases. This CDR3 has 14 amino acids. CDR3 residues: CSVVKGVDTDTQYF. The CDR3 DNA sequence: TGCAGCGTTGTAAAGGGGGTTGACACAGATACGCAGTATTTT.

This clone was detected only a few times. The chain joins TRBV30 to TRBJ2-3; 8 positions match TRBD2. The germline gives CDR1 GTSNPN, CDR2 SVGIG (reference sequence). Trimming removed 0 bases from V and 4 bases from J; junction bases left unmatched: 3. The CDR3 loop spans 14 amino acids. The CDR3 DNA reads TGTGCCTGGAGTGTAGCGGGGGTGTCAGATACGCAGTATTTT. Translating it yields CAWSVAGVSDTQYF.

The chain couples TRBV30 to TRBJ1-2; 11 bases map to TRBD1. Germline CDR1 GTSNPN, CDR2 SVGIG (reference sequence). The CDR3 has 13 amino acids. J was trimmed by 8 bases and V by 3 bases; bases with no gene match: 5. The CDR3 DNA follows: TGTGCCTGGAGCCCGGGACAGGGGGAAGGCTACACCTTC. Translated, it gives CAWSPGQGEGYTF.

The chain couples TRBV7-9 to TRBJ1-1, with 10 positions matching TRBD1. CDR1 and CDR2 (germline): SEHNR, FQNEAQ (reference sequence). The CDR3 is made up of 15 amino acids. With V trimmed by 2 bases and J by 5 bases, 5 bases remained unmatched. The CDR3 sequence is CASSLPPGQGTEAFF. The CDR3, as DNA: TGTGCCAGCAGCTTACCCCCGGGACAGGGGACTGAAGCTTTCTTT.

The chain uses TRBV4-1 and TRBJ2-4; D unclear. Looked up from germline, CDR1 is MGHRA and CDR2 is YSYEKL. This CDR3 region has 16 residues. The V gene lost 0 bases and the J gene lost 3 bases, with 12 bases spanning the gap. This chain's CDR3 is CASSQEGLNSKNIQYF. The DNA of the CDR3 is TGCGCCAGCAGCCAAGAGGGCTTGAACAGCAAAAACATTCAGTACTTC.

The V and J genes are TRBV5-6 and TRBJ1-2, with D perhaps TRBD1 (5 bases). Trimming left V 0 bases short and J 6 bases short, with 9 bases between. The germline gives CDR1 SGHDT, CDR2 YYEEEE. The CDR3 sequence is 13 residues long. The CDR3 DNA reads TGTGCCAGCAGCTTGGGGCAGGGCCATGGCTACACCTTC. As protein: CASSLGQGHGYTF. Full variable domain (missing parts from reference TRBV5-6 and TRBJ1-2): DAGVTQSPTHLIKTRGQQVTLRCSPKSGHDTVSWYQQALGQGPQFIFQYYEEEERQRGNFPDRFSGHQFPNYSSELNVNALLLGDSALYLCASSLGQGHGYTFGSGTRLTVV.

The J gene is TRBJ1-1, the V gene TRBV11-2; D is uncertain. The V and J ends lost 5 bases and 2 bases respectively, with 15 bases between them. The CDR3 loop spans 15 amino acids. Germline CDR1 and CDR2: SGHAT and FQNNGV. The CDR3 spells CASSDQLGSNTEAFF. The CDR3 coding sequence is TGTGCCAGCAGCGACCAACTAGGTAGTAACACTGAAGCTTTCTTT.

There are a few counts of this clone. This chain uses TRBV7-9 with TRBJ2-1, with TRBD1 matching over 7 bases. V lost 3 bases, J lost 0 bases, and 5 bases stayed unmatched. The CDR3 is made up of 16 amino acids. Germline CDR1 is SEHNR and CDR2 is FQNEAQ (reference sequence). The CDR3 DNA sequence: TGTGCCAGCAGCTTCCTGACAGGGAGCTCCTACAATGAGCAGTTCTTC. Translated: CASSFLTGSSYNEQFF.

A remark on this clone: Other DNA sequences of this sample code for an identical CDR3. The chain has TRBV7-9 and TRBJ1-1, with D maybe TRBD1 (6 bases). CDR3 length equals 14 residues. Looked up from germline, CDR1 is SEHNR and CDR2 is FQNEAQ (reference sequence). The V gene lost 1 base and the J gene lost 3 bases, with 9 bases spanning the gap. CDR3 in amino acids: CASSLVGQDTEAFF. DNA for the CDR3: TGTGCCAGCAGCTTAGTGGGACAAGACACTGAAGCTTTCTTT.

The genes are TRBV4-1 and TRBJ2-3, with 12 bases lining up with TRBD1. Germline V gives CDR1 MGHRA, CDR2 YSYEKL. Trimming removed 1 base from V and 4 bases from J; junction bases left unmatched: 6. The CDR3 has 17 residues. The CDR3 loop is CASSQAGTGGVADTQYF. DNA of the CDR3: TGCGCCAGCAGCCAAGCGGGGACAGGGGGCGTTGCAGATACGCAGTATTTT.